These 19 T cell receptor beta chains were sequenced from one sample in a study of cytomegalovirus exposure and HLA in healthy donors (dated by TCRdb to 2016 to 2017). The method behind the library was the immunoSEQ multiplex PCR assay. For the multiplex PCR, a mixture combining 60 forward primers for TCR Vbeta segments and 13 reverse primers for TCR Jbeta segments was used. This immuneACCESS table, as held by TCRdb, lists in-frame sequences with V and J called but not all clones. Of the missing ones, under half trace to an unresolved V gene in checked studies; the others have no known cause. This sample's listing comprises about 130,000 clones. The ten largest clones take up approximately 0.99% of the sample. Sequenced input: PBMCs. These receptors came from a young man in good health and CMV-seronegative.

CDR3 bases: TGTGCCAGTAGTATCACTGGGGGCGAGGGCAATCAGCCCCAGCATTTT. It specifies CASSITGGEGNQPQHF. The chain links TRBV19 to TRBJ1-5; D perhaps matches TRBD1 (6 bases). The CDR3 totals 16 residues. The V end was cut by 3 bases, the J end by 2 bases, with 14 bases between. Looked up from germline, CDR1 is LNHDA and CDR2 is SQIVND (reference sequence).

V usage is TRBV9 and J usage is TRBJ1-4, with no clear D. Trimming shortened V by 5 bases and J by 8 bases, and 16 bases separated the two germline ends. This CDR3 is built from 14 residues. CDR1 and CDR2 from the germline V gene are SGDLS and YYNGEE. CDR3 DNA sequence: TGTGCCAGCAGAGCGGAGGGCCTAGGGGAAAAACTGTTTTTT. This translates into CASRAEGLGEKLFF.

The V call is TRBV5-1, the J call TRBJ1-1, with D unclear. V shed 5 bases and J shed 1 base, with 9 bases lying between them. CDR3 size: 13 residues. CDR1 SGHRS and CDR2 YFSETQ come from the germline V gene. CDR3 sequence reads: CASRRHPNTEAFF. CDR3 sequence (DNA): TGCGCCAGCAGGAGGCACCCGAACACTGAAGCTTTCTTT.

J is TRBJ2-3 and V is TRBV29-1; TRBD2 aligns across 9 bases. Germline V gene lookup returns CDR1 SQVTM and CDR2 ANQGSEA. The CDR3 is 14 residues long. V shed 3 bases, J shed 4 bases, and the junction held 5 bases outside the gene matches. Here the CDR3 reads CSVDGAGGSDTQYF. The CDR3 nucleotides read TGCAGCGTTGATGGAGCGGGGGGATCAGATACGCAGTATTTT.

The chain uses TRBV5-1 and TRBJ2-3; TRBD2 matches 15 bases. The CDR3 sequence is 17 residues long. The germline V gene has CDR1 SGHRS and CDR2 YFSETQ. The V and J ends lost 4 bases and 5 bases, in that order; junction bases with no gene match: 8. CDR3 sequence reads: CASSGTGLAGGRDTQYF. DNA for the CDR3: TGCGCCAGCAGCGGGACCGGACTAGCGGGAGGGAGAGATACGCAGTATTTT.

The CDR3: CASRGQGSYEQYF. The CDR3 region has the DNA TGTGCCAGCAGGGGACAGGGCTCCTACGAGCAGTACTTC. The V and J genes are TRBV6-6 and TRBJ2-7; 9 nucleotides line up with TRBD1. The ends lost 6 bases at V and 0 bases at J; junction bases unmatched: 0. Per the germline V gene, CDR1 is MNHNY and CDR2 is SVGAGI (reference sequence). CDR3 length equals 13 residues.

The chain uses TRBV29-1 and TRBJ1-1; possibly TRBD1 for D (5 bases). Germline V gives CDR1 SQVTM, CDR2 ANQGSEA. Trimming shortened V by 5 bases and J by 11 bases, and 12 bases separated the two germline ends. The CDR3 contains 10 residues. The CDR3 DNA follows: TGCAGCGTTCCAGGGATAAACGCTTTCTTT. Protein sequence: CSVPGINAFF.

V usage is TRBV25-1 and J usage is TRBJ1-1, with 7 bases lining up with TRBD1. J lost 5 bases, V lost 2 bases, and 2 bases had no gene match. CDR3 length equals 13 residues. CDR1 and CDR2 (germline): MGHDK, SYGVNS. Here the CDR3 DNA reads TGTGCCAGCAGTGAAAGGGGGCTGACTGAAGCTTTCTTT. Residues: CASSERGLTEAFF.

The CDR3 sequence is CASSLAVAGALRNEQFF. The CDR3 region has the DNA TGCGCCAGCAGCTTGGCCGTAGCGGGAGCCCTCCGCAATGAGCAGTTCTTC. The chain couples TRBV5-1 to TRBJ2-1; TRBD2 aligns across 9 bases. The CDR3 totals 17 residues. Germline V CDR1 and CDR2: SGHRS, YFSETQ. V lost 0 bases and J lost 6; bases outside the gene matches: 10.

The chain's CDR3 is CASSSEQGANEKLFF. CDR3 nucleotide sequence: TGTGCCAGCAGTTCCGAACAGGGGGCGAATGAAAAACTGTTTTTT. This chain joins TRBV6-4 and TRBJ1-4; TRBD1 aligns across 9 bases. The CDR3 totals 15 residues. V was pared by 5 bases and J by 5 bases, with 6 bases of the junction left unmatched. Germline V CDR1 and CDR2: MRHNA, SNTAGT.

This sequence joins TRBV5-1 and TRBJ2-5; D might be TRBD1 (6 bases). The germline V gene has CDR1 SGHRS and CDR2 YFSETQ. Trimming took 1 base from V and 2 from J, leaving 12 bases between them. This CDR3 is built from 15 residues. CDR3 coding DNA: TGCGCCAGCAGCTTGCTGGCAGGGGCGCAAGAGACCCAGTACTTC. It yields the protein CASSLLAGAQETQYF.

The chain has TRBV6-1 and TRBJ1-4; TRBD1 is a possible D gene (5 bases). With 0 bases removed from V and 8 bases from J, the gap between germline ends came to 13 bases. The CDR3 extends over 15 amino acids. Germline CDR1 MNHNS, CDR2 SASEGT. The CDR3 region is CASSEARQGGEKLFF. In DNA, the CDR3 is TGTGCCAGCAGTGAAGCTCGGCAGGGTGGCGAAAAACTGTTTTTT.

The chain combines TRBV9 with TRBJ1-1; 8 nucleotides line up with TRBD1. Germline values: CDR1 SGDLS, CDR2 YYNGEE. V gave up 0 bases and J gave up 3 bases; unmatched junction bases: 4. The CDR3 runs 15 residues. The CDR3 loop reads CASSVAQGADTEAFF. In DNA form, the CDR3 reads TGTGCCAGCAGCGTAGCTCAGGGGGCGGACACTGAAGCTTTCTTT.

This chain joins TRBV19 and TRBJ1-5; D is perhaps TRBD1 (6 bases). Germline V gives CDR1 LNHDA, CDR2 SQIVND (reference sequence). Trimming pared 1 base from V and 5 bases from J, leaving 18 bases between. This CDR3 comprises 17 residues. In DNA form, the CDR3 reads TGTGCCAGTAGTATAGCCATGACAGGTAGGTTCGATCAGCCCCAGCATTTT. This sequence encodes CASSIAMTGRFDQPQHF.

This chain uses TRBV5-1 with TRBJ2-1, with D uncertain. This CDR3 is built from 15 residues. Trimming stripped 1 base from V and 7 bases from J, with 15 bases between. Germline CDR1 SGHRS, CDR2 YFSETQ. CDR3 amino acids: CASSLNAPVGNEQFF. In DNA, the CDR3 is TGCGCCAGCAGCTTGAACGCCCCCGTCGGGAATGAGCAGTTCTTC. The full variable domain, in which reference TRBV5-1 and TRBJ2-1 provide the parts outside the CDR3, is KAGVTQTPRYLIKTRGQQVTLSCSPISGHRSVSWYQQTPGQGLQFLFEYFSETQRNKGNFPGRFSGRQFSNSRSEMNVSTLELGDSALYLCASSLNAPVGNEQFFGPGTRLTVL.

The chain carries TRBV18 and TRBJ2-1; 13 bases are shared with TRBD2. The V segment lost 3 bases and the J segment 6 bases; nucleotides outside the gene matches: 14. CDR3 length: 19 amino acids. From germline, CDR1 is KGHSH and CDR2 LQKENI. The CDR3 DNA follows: TGTGCCAGCTCACCGTCCCGACGACTAGCGGGAGGAGCCCCCAATGAGCAGTTCTTC. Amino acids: CASSPSRRLAGGAPNEQFF.

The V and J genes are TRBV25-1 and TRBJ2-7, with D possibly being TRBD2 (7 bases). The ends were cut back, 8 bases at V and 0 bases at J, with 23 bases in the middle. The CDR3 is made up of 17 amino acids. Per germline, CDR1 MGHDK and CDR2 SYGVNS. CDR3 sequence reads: CASSQGGSGTSSYEQYF. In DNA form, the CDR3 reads TGTGCCAGCTCGCAAGGGGGGAGCGGGACCAGCTCCTACGAGCAGTACTTC.

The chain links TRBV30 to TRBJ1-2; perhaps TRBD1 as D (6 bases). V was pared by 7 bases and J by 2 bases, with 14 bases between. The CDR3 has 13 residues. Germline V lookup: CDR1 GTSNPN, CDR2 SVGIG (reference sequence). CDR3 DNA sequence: TGTGCCTTTTCGACAGGATTAAACTATGGCTACACCTTC. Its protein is CAFSTGLNYGYTF.

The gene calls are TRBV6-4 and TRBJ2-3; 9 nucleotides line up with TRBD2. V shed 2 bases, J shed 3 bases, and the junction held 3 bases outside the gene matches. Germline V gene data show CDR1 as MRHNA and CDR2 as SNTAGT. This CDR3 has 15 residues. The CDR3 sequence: CASSDGTSGTDTQYF. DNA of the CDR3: TGTGCCAGCAGTGACGGTACTAGCGGGACAGATACGCAGTATTTT.